These 6 T cell receptor beta chains came from one sample sequenced in a study of shared clonotypes between healthy human individuals. Assay used: immunoSEQ multiplex PCR; TCRdb lists only in-frame clones, some missing. Counted here are a few million clones, just over 90% occurring once; the ten biggest clones make up over 0.12%. The sequenced sample consisted of naive CD4+ T cells sorted from blood. The subset was: CD45RA+ positively selected. Receptors originate from a man aged 18 to 35 in good health.

The chain combines TRBV14 with TRBJ2-2; 7 bases fit TRBD2. The junction had 6 bases not matched to a gene; V was cut back by 3 bases and J by 5 bases. Germline CDR1 reads SGHDN; CDR2 reads FVKESK. The CDR3 loop spans 15 amino acids. As DNA, the CDR3 is TGTGCCAGCAGCCAGTACCGCGGGGGAACCGGGGAGCTGTTTTTT. Translation: CASSQYRGGTGELFF.

The chain links TRBV5-8 to TRBJ1-2; maybe TRBD1 (6 bases). With 1 base removed from V and 1 base from J, the gap between germline ends came to 14 bases. Germline values: CDR1 SGHTS, CDR2 YDEGEE. The CDR3 consists of 16 residues. The CDR3 DNA sequence: TGTGCCAGCAGCTTGTTGGGGGGCGGAATTAACTATGGCTACACCTTC. It specifies CASSLLGGGINYGYTF. Combining the CDR3 with reference TRBV5-8 and TRBJ1-2 gives the whole variable domain EAGVTQSPTHLIKTRGQQATLRCSPISGHTSVYWYQQALGLGLQFLLWYDEGEERNRGNFPPRFSGRQFPNYSSELNVNALELEDSALYLCASSLLGGGINYGYTFGSGTRLTVV.

To note about this clone: Other DNA sequences in the sample encode the same CDR3. The CDR3 region is CASSPGTGWSYEQYF. CDR3 sequence (DNA): TGTGCCAGCAGCCCCGGAACGGGATGGTCCTACGAGCAGTACTTC. The V call is TRBV5-4, the J call TRBJ2-7; the D gene is possibly TRBD2 (5 bases). V was pared by 4 bases and J by 1 base, with 15 bases between. The CDR3 is 15 residues long. Germline CDR1 and CDR2: SGHNT and YYREEE (reference sequence).

The chain couples TRBV2 to TRBJ2-2; the D gene could be TRBD1 or TRBD2 (6 bases each). Per the germline V gene, CDR1 is SNHLY and CDR2 is FYNNEI. Between the trimmed V and J ends, which lost 3 bases and 5 bases, there was a span of 19 bases. This CDR3 is built from 17 residues. CDR3 in amino acids: CASSETGANKATGELFF. DNA for the CDR3: TGTGCCAGCAGTGAGACGGGGGCGAACAAGGCGACCGGGGAGCTGTTTTTT. Variable domain in full (rest from reference TRBV2 and TRBJ2-2): EPEVTQTPSHQVTQMGQEVILRCVPISNHLYFYWYRQILGQKVEFLVSFYNNEISEKSEIFDDQFSVERPDGSNFTLKIRSTKLEDSAMYFCASSETGANKATGELFFGEGSRLTVL.

Details on this clone: The identical CDR3 is also encoded by other nucleotide sequences in the sample. The V and J genes are TRBV6-1 and TRBJ2-4; maybe TRBD2 (5 bases). The CDR3 is 15 residues long. Per germline, CDR1 MNHNS and CDR2 SASEGT. Between the trimmed V and J ends, which lost 3 bases and 0 bases, there was a span of 9 bases. CDR3 DNA: TGTGCCAGCAGTGAGGGGAGCCTAGCCAAAAACATTCAGTACTTC. Translated, it gives CASSEGSLAKNIQYF.

The rearrangement joins TRBV7-9 to TRBJ2-7; TRBD2 aligns across 10 bases. This CDR3 comprises 14 residues. The ends lost 5 bases at V and 3 bases at J; junction bases unmatched: 4. In germline, CDR1 is SEHNR, CDR2 FQNEAQ (reference sequence). CDR3 sequence (DNA): TGTGCCAGCAGCCGGGGACTAGCGAACTACGAGCAGTACTTC. This gives the protein CASSRGLANYEQYF.